Following are 13 T cell receptor beta chains from one sample sequenced in a study of OX40 agonist ivuxolimab in advanced cancers. Measured with immunoSEQ multiplex PCR; TCRdb has only the in-frame clones, and not every one. The top ten hold about 34% of the sample, which has under 40,000 clones, approximately 87% seen once. This specimen was CD4+ or CD8+ T cells sorted from blood, taken in a trial of the OX40 agonist ivuxolimab. Source of these receptors: an adult with an advanced solid tumor such as melanoma, head and neck, liver or kidney cancer.

This clone has a single count. This chain links TRBV29-1 with TRBJ2-7; TRBD1 matches at 7 bases. The germline CDR1 and CDR2 sequences are SQVTM and ANQGSEA. The V and J ends lost 1 base and 6 bases, in that order; junction bases with no gene match: 3. The CDR3 sequence is 12 residues long. In DNA, the CDR3 is TGCAGCGTTGAAGTACAGGGGTTCGAGCAGTACTTC. It translates to CSVEVQGFEQYF.

V and J are TRBV14 and TRBJ1-4, with D perhaps TRBD1 (6 bases). CDR1 and CDR2 from the germline V gene are SGHDN and FVKESK. CDR3 length: 15 residues. The ends were cut back, 4 bases at V and 10 bases at J, with 19 bases in the middle. The CDR3 sequence: CASSRTGTPDRKLFF. The CDR3 DNA reads as TGTGCCAGCAGCCGGACCGGGACACCCGATAGAAAACTGTTTTTT.

The gene calls are TRBV9 and TRBJ2-1; TRBD2 matches 10 bases. The V segment lost 0 bases and the J segment 1 base; nucleotides outside the gene matches: 13. Germline V gene data show CDR1 as SGDLS and CDR2 as YYNGEE. The CDR3 sequence is 20 residues long. CDR3 in DNA: TGTGCCAGCAGCGTAGAGGGAGGGGCGGTAGCGGGAGGATCCTACAATGAGCAGTTCTTC. It translates to CASSVEGGAVAGGSYNEQFF.

This clone has just a few counts. The J gene is TRBJ2-2, the V gene TRBV6-1, with TRBD2 as a possible D gene (6 bases). V lost 0 bases, J lost 4 bases, and 9 bases lay in between. Germline V gene lookup returns CDR1 MNHNS and CDR2 SASEGT. CDR3 length equals 15 residues. In DNA, the CDR3 is TGTGCCAGCAGTGAAGCCCTCGGGGGCACCGGGGAGCTGTTTTTT. Translated, it gives CASSEALGGTGELFF.

This clone showed up many times. The CDR3 DNA sequence: TGTGCCAGCAGTGACAGGACTTACGAGCAGTACTTC. It is translated as CASSDRTYEQYF. The V gene is TRBV7-6, the J gene TRBJ2-7; perhaps TRBD1 as D (6 bases). In germline, CDR1 is SGHVS, CDR2 FNYEAQ. The CDR3 totals 12 residues. The V and J ends lost 6 bases and 4 bases respectively, with 10 bases between them.

The V call is TRBV6-1, the J call TRBJ2-1, with TRBD2 matching 11 bases. With V trimmed by 6 bases and J by 4 bases, 5 bases remained unmatched. Germline assignment: CDR1 MNHNS and CDR2 SASEGT. The CDR3 contains 15 residues. The CDR3 loop is CASRVGLAVYNEQFF. The CDR3 DNA reads as TGTGCCAGCAGGGTGGGACTAGCGGTATACAATGAGCAGTTCTTC.

The rearrangement uses TRBV5-8 and TRBJ2-1, with D hard to call. Germline V gene data show CDR1 as SGHTS and CDR2 as YDEGEE. The CDR3 has 10 amino acids. V lost 4 bases and J lost 10, with 6 bases in between. In DNA, the CDR3 is TGTGCCAGCAGCCCCAGGGAGCAGTTCTTC. Translating it yields CASSPREQFF.

In DNA, the CDR3 is TGTGCCAGCAGCTACGGGACAGGGGGGGAGACCCAGTACTTC. It specifies CASSYGTGGETQYF. The rearrangement joins TRBV5-6 to TRBJ2-5, with 11 nucleotides matching TRBD1. The CDR3 extends over 14 amino acids. The V and J ends lost 3 bases and 5 bases, in that order; junction bases with no gene match: 3. Germline CDR1 is SGHDT and CDR2 is YYEEEE.

The chain combines TRBV27 with TRBJ1-2; D not resolved. V lost 8 bases, J lost 5 bases, and 15 bases lay in between. There are 13 residues in the CDR3. Germline lookup yields CDR1 MNHEY and CDR2 SMNVEV (reference sequence). CDR3 sequence (DNA): TGTGCCAGCTCTTTCTCCTCAAGTTATGGCTACACCTTC. This sequence encodes CASSFSSSYGYTF.

The rearrangement joins TRBV27 to TRBJ1-5, with 10 bases that match TRBD1. With 11 bases clipped from V and 5 bases from J, the junction kept 3 bases outside the gene matches. Per germline, CDR1 MNHEY and CDR2 SMNVEV (reference sequence). CDR3 length: 12 residues. In DNA, the CDR3 is TGTGCCGCCGGGACAGGGGATCAGCCCCAGCATTTT. It encodes CAAGTGDQPQHF.

The V gene is TRBV27, the J gene TRBJ2-3; D not certain. Germline values: CDR1 MNHEY, CDR2 SMNVEV (reference sequence). The CDR3 consists of 12 residues. V lost 2 bases and J lost 3, with 3 bases in between. The CDR3 loop is CASSLGTDTQYF. CDR3 sequence (DNA): TGTGCCAGCAGTTTAGGGACAGATACGCAGTATTTT.

This rearrangement joins TRBV9 to TRBJ2-7, with D possibly being TRBD2 (6 bases). Germline V gives CDR1 SGDLS, CDR2 YYNGEE. The V gene lost 0 bases and the J gene lost 2 bases, with 12 bases spanning the gap. The CDR3 totals 15 residues. CDR3 loop: CASSVDGGLTYEQYF. CDR3 nucleotide sequence: TGTGCCAGCAGCGTAGATGGCGGACTAACCTACGAGCAGTACTTC.

The J gene is TRBJ2-1, the V gene TRBV19; unclear D gene. The CDR3 loop spans 13 amino acids. Trimming pared 3 bases from V and 9 bases from J, leaving 12 bases between. Germline lookup yields CDR1 LNHDA and CDR2 SQIVND (reference sequence). In DNA form, the CDR3 reads TGTGCCAGTAGTATCGCGGCAGGTCGTGAGCAGTTCTTC. It is translated as CASSIAAGREQFF.